This T cell receptor (beta chain) was obtained from a study of T-cell reconstitution after alpha-beta-depleted transplantation in children. General observations from the study: Newly made T cells mostly supplied T-cell counts and diversity one year after transplant. Certain patients had high TCRbeta diversity at day 60, and it came from recipient T cells and thymic progenitors that survived. Alpha-beta T cells present about two months after transplant were reported to originate from several hundred expanded graft clones.

Trimming pared 5 bases from V and 3 bases from J, leaving 14 bases between. Germline V gene lookup returns CDR1 SGHRS and CDR2 YFSETQ. The CDR3 sequence is 15 residues long. Preparation of the TCRbeta library involved a method that used unique molecular identifiers. TCRdb ran MiXCR on the PCR reads and lists one entry per CDR3 protein. Of some 550,000 distinct CDR3 sequences listed, around 23% were seen once; the top ten hold roughly 13%. Remarks on this clonotype: No antigen is known for it.

The gene calls are TRBV5-1 and TRBJ1-4; D is ambiguous. The specimen comprised PBMCs, mostly from graft donor cells, sampled 360 days after TCRalphabeta/CD19-depleted stem cell transplant. The receptor was isolated from a boy in the first two years of life who had a stem cell transplant for acute myeloid leukemia, so the T cells may come from the graft donor. The CDR3 protein is CASRTRPNANEKLFF. DNA of the CDR3: TGCGCCAGCAGAACGAGACCTAATGCTAATGAAAAACTGTTTTTT. Combining the CDR3 with reference TRBV5-1 and TRBJ1-4 gives the whole variable domain KAGVTQTPRYLIKTRGQQVTLSCSPISGHRSVSWYQQTPGQGLQFLFEYFSETQRNKGNFPGRFSGRQFSNSRSEMNVSTLELGDSALYLCASRTRPNANEKLFFGSGTQLSVL.